This entry describes one T cell receptor (beta chain). The sample comes from a study of blood T cell repertoires in COVID-19. Study context: The United States, Italy and Spain provided the acute and convalescent COVID-19 samples. In each case, the material was cDNA or gDNA derived from T cells, B-cell-depleted T cells, or PBMCs.

In the authors' workflow: It was from reference gene primer amplification that nucleated cell counts were estimated. Here immunoSEQ multiplex PCR was the method, and the copy in TCRdb shows in-frame clones only, minus some. Clone size and V and J calls were adopted from that table, with D and trimming inferred from the DNA. The sample consists of fewer than 100,000 clones, more than 80% of them appearing once. The CDR3 is 13 amino acids. The V segment lost 3 bases and the J segment 9 bases; nucleotides outside the gene matches: 8. Per the germline V gene, CDR1 is MGHRA and CDR2 is YSYEKL. The sample was peripheral blood. The V and J genes are TRBV4-1 and TRBJ2-7; the match to TRBD1 covers 7 bases. The sequence was collected from a woman older than 75 with acute or convalescent COVID-19. The CDR3 nucleotides are TGCGCCAGCAGCCAGGCTCGAGAGGGGGCGCAGTACTTC. This gives the protein CASSQAREGAQYF.